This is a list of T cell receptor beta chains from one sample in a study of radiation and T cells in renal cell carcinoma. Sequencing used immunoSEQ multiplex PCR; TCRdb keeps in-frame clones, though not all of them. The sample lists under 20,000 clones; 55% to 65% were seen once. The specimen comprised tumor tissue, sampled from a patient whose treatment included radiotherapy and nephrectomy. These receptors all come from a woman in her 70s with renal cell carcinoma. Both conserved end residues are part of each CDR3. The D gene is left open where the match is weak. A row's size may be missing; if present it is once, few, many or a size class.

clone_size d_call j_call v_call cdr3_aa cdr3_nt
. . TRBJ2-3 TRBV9 CASSPGSLGLNTQYF TGTGCCAGCAGCCCCGGATCCCTCGGTCTAAATACGCAGTATTTT
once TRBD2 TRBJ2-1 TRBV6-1 CASSERLAGATSYNEQFF TGTGCCAGCAGTGAACGACTAGCGGGGGCCACCTCCTACAATGAGCAGTTCTTC
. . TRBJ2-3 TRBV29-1 CSVFPSTDTQYF TGCAGCGTTTTTCCTAGCACAGATACGCAGTATTTT
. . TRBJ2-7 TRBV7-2 CASSRRGGGGAKNEQYF TGTGCCAGCAGCCGGAGAGGTGGAGGGGGCGCGAAAAACGAGCAGTACTTC
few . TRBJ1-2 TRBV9 CASSVAEGRGYGYTF TGTGCCAGCAGCGTGGCGGAGGGGCGTGGGTATGGCTACACCTTC
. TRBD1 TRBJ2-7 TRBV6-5 CASSDRETGEQYF TGTGCCAGCAGTGACAGGGAAACTGGAGAGCAGTACTTC
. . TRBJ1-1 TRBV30 CAWRQRQSEAFF TGTGCCTGGAGGCAAAGACAGTCTGAAGCTTTCTTT
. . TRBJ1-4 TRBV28 CAASPSREKLFF TGTGCCGCTTCTCCATCGCGGGAAAAACTGTTTTTT
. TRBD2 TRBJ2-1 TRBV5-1 CASSFLPSGGSYNEQFF TGCGCCAGCAGCTTTTTGCCTAGCGGGGGGTCCTACAATGAGCAGTTCTTC
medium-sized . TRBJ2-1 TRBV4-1 CASSQVRTTYNEQFF TGCGCCAGCAGCCAAGTCAGGACTACCTACAATGAGCAGTTCTTC
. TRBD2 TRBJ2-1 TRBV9 CASTRQLAGGNEQFF TGTGCCAGCACCCGGCAACTAGCGGGGGGGAATGAGCAGTTCTTC
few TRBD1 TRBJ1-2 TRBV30 CAWSVGQGDYGYTF TGTGCCTGGAGTGTAGGGCAGGGGGACTATGGCTACACCTTC
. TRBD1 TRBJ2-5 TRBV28 CASTNTGVQETQYF TGTGCCAGCACCAATACAGGGGTCCAAGAGACCCAGTACTTC
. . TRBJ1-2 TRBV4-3 CASSHDRNYGYTF TGCGCCAGCAGCCACGACCGGAACTATGGCTACACCTTC
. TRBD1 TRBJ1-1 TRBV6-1 CASSELSGGGYDTEAFF TGTGCCAGCAGTGAATTATCAGGGGGCGGTTACGACACTGAAGCTTTCTTT
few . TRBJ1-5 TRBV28 CASSPLRQPQHF TGTGCCAGCAGTCCTTTAAGACAGCCCCAGCATTTT
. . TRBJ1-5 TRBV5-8 CASSLVSGARNQPQHF TGTGCCAGCAGCTTGGTGTCGGGGGCGCGCAATCAGCCCCAGCATTTT
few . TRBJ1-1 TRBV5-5 CASSLGPNTEAFF TGTGCCAGCAGCTTAGGCCCCAACACTGAAGCTTTCTTT
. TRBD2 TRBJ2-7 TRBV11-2 CASRGRDSLSYEQYF TGTGCCAGCCGAGGGAGGGACTCCCTCTCCTACGAGCAGTACTTC
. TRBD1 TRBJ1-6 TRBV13 CASSLGVRKDRGSSPLHF TGTGCCAGCAGCTTAGGAGTCCGAAAAGACAGGGGTAGTTCACCCCTCCACTTT
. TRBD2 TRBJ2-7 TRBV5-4 CASSKASGFSYEQYF TGTGCCAGCAGCAAAGCTAGCGGCTTCTCCTACGAGCAGTACTTC
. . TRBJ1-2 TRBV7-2 CASSLIRGGGYTF TGTGCCAGCAGCTTAATAAGGGGTGGAGGCTACACCTTC
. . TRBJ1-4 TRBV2 CASSDSAGPAYEKLFF TGTGCCAGCAGTGATTCCGCAGGCCCGGCGTACGAAAAACTGTTTTTT
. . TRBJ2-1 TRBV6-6 CASSSEFRTAGEQFF TGTGCCAGCAGTTCCGAATTTCGGACAGCCGGTGAGCAGTTCTTC
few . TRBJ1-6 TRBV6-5 CASSYTTVMNSPLHF TGTGCCAGCAGTTACACGACAGTAATGAATTCACCCCTCCACTTT
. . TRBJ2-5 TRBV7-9 CASSIAAGETQYF TGTGCCAGCAGTATAGCGGCAGGAGAGACCCAGTACTTC
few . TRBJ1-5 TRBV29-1 CSVGLVGGQPQHF TGCAGCGTTGGATTGGTTGGGGGTCAGCCCCAGCATTTT